This TCR beta chain was profiled in a study of blood T cell repertoires in COVID-19. About the study: Both acute and convalescent COVID-19 samples were obtained from the United States, Italy and Spain.

Clinical histories supplied by participants themselves formed the basis of cohort assignment. In the authors' workflow: Nucleated cell number was recorded as an estimate derived from reference gene primer amplification. TCRdb's table, derived via immunoSEQ multiplex PCR, lists solely in-frame clones and lacks some. Clonal size and the V and J genes are those of that table, whereas D and trimming came from the DNA. This sample carries around 250,000 clones, around 84% of them seen once, and the ten largest clones take roughly 1.6%. This sequence was found in a woman in her 50s who had recovered from COVID-19. Material: PBMCs or T cells enriched from blood (not recorded which).

The CDR3, as DNA: TGTGCCAGCAGTTACTCAACGGGGTCCGGGGAGCTGTTTTTT. Amino acids: CASSYSTGSGELFF. The gene calls are TRBV6-5 and TRBJ2-2, with a weak D call TRBD2 (5 bases). Germline V lookup: CDR1 MNHEY, CDR2 SVGAGI. The CDR3 sequence is 14 residues long. V gave up 0 bases and J gave up 6 bases, with 8 bases separating them.